These 15 T cell receptor beta chains were sequenced from one sample in a study of T cell repertoires in cytomegalovirus infection. No cognate antigen is known for these TCRs. TCRdb independently ran MiXCR on the reads; one entry per CDR3 protein. Among about 900,000 distinct CDR3 sequences listed, around 30% were seen once. This sample comprised cultured CD8+ T cells from PBMCs, obtained from culture after CMV antigen stimulation. These receptor sequences come from a human donor in good health (CMV status not recorded). Some clones in this sample may be carry-over from other donors' samples.

Of note for this clonotype: One end of the junction varies from germline; a read error may be responsible. The DNA for the CDR3 is TGTGCCAGCAGTTTTTCCCGGGGAGACGGTTGGGCCTTC. It translates to CASSFSRGDGWAF. The chain employs TRBV27 and TRBJ1-2; D remains ambiguous. There are 13 residues in the CDR3. Germline V gives CDR1 MNHEY, CDR2 SMNVEV (reference sequence).

The chain employs TRBV5-6 and TRBJ2-7; TRBD2 might be the D (7 bases). The germline V gene encodes CDR1 SGHDT and CDR2 YYEEEE. The CDR3 consists of 13 residues. Trimming left V 6 bases short and J 3 bases short, with 13 bases between. The CDR3: CASNRGGGYEQYF. The CDR3 DNA is TGTGCCAGCAACCGGGGAGGGGGCTACGAGCAGTACTTC.

This clonotype was seen a few times. The V gene is TRBV4-1, the J gene TRBJ1-1; D gene uncertain. This CDR3 comprises 15 residues. CDR1 and CDR2 from the germline V gene are MGHRA and YSYEKL. Trimming shortened V by 8 bases and J by 2 bases, and 18 bases separated the two germline ends. The CDR3 sequence is CASRLDQTYNTEAFF. The CDR3 DNA is TGCGCCAGCCGGTTGGATCAGACCTATAACACTGAAGCTTTCTTT.

Ten or more counts support this clonotype. The genes are TRBV12-3 or TRBV12-4 and TRBJ1-6; a weak D match, TRBD1 (5 bases). The CDR3 is 14 amino acids. V dropped 6 bases and J dropped 5 bases, with 11 bases sitting between them. In DNA, the CDR3 is TGTGCCAGCAGGGGCGTGGGGGATAATTCACCCCTCCACTTT. It encodes CASRGVGDNSPLHF.

V and J are TRBV9 and TRBJ2-4; tentative D call: TRBD2 (6 bases). This CDR3 comprises 16 residues. Between the trimmed V and J ends, which lost 5 bases and 0 bases, there was a span of 15 bases. Per germline, CDR1 SGDLS and CDR2 YYNGEE. CDR3 amino acids: CASSPKRGIAKNIQYF. CDR3 in DNA: TGTGCCAGCAGTCCAAAACGGGGGATAGCCAAAAACATTCAGTACTTC.

As to this clonotype: The junction shows a germline mismatch at one end, possibly a read error. J is TRBJ2-1 and V is TRBV7-8; D is undetermined. The CDR3 has 14 residues. Germline CDR1 SGHVS, CDR2 FQNEAQ. CDR3 residues: CANSPYSSYNEQFF. CDR3 nucleotides: TGTGCCAACAGCCCCTATTCGTCCTACAATGAGCAGTTCTTC.

This rearrangement joins TRBV7-9 to TRBJ1-4; 7 bases fit TRBD1. CDR1 is SEHNR, CDR2 FQNEAQ, per germline (reference sequence). Germline trimming cut 8 bases from V and 3 bases from J; bases unmatched to any gene: 6. The CDR3 totals 14 residues. The chain's CDR3 is CASAGGLANEKLFF. The CDR3, as DNA: TGTGCCAGCGCAGGGGGGTTGGCTAATGAAAAACTGTTTTTT.

This clonotype was detected many times. V usage is TRBV27 and J usage is TRBJ1-2; tentatively, D is TRBD1 (6 bases). The germline gives CDR1 MNHEY, CDR2 SMNVEV (reference sequence). The CDR3 is 13 residues long. The V and J ends lost 5 bases and 8 bases respectively, with 15 bases between them. CDR3 protein: CASSHQDSDGYTF. CDR3 DNA: TGTGCCAGCAGTCACCAGGACAGCGACGGCTACACCTTC.

This clonotype showed up just once. This chain links TRBV2 with TRBJ2-1; the match to TRBD2 covers 9 bases. From germline, CDR1 is SNHLY and CDR2 FYNNEI. Losses at the gene ends were 7 bases for V and 7 bases for J; bases not matched to a gene: 20. The CDR3 is made up of 18 amino acids. CDR3 sequence (DNA): TGTGCCAGCATTTCCGATGGGGGGGGGCGGGGGGGCCGAAATGAGCAGTTCTTC. Amino acid sequence: CASISDGGGRGGRNEQFF.

This chain joins TRBV27 and TRBJ1-4; D gene uncertain. V lost 5 bases to trimming and J lost 5 bases, with 15 bases between them. There are 15 residues in the CDR3. Looked up from germline, CDR1 is MNHEY and CDR2 is SMNVEV (reference sequence). This CDR3 is CASSAASRLNEKLFF. Written as DNA, the CDR3 is TGTGCCAGCAGTGCCGCGTCACGACTGAATGAAAAACTGTTTTTT.

This clonotype was observed many times. This sequence joins TRBV7-2 and TRBJ1-3; TRBD1 might be the D (6 bases). This CDR3 is built from 16 residues. From germline, CDR1 is SGHTA and CDR2 FQGNSA. The V end lost 5 bases, the J end lost 2 bases, and 16 bases lay between the germline ends. CDR3 DNA sequence: TGTGCCAGCAGCCCCACTCTCGGGGGCGCTGGAAACACCATATATTTT. This gives the protein CASSPTLGGAGNTIYF.

This clonotype was picked up many times. The chain combines TRBV7-2 with TRBJ2-5; 12 bases match TRBD2. The V gene end was trimmed by 5 bases and the J gene end by 2 bases; junction bases not matched to a gene: 6. The CDR3 has 16 residues. Per germline, CDR1 SGHTA and CDR2 FQGNSA. CDR3 sequence (DNA): TGTGCCAGCAGCCCGATACTAGCGGGGGGACAAGAGACCCAGTACTTC. Amino acid sequence: CASSPILAGGQETQYF.

The rearrangement uses TRBV5-5 and TRBJ1-5; D unclear. CDR3 length equals 16 residues. Trimming cost V 4 bases and J 2 bases, with 16 bases left between them. Looked up from germline, CDR1 is SGHKS and CDR2 is YYEKEE (reference sequence). This chain's CDR3 is CASSRLFGSGNQPQHF. The CDR3 DNA reads as TGTGCCAGCAGCCGTCTTTTTGGGAGCGGCAATCAGCCCCAGCATTTT.

The chain has TRBV12-3 or TRBV12-4 and TRBJ1-1; 9 nucleotides align to TRBD1. The CDR3 is 16 amino acids. V was clipped by 6 bases and J by 3 bases; unmatched bases: 11. As DNA, the CDR3 is TGTGCCAGCAGGCCCCGACAGGGGGTGGTAGACACTGAAGCTTTCTTT. This encodes CASRPRQGVVDTEAFF.

The chain carries TRBV7-6 and TRBJ1-2; 11 bases are shared with TRBD1. CDR1 SGHVS and CDR2 FNYEAQ come from the germline V gene. The V segment lost 3 bases and the J segment 8 bases; nucleotides outside the gene matches: 8. The CDR3 loop spans 15 amino acids. The CDR3 region is CASSFDGTGGFGYTF. For the CDR3, the DNA is TGTGCCAGCAGCTTTGACGGGACAGGGGGTTTCGGCTACACCTTC.